This T cell receptor beta chain was recorded in a study of radiation and T cells in renal cell carcinoma. As for treatment: treatment-naive control, cytoreductive nephrectomy. Control samples are tumors resected by cytoreductive nephrectomy without prior radiation. The patient's renal cell carcinoma had clear cell pathology. Controls included several female and over 10 male donors, resected 2011 to 2014. The study's findings and limits: Sampling covered only 0.75 to 1 g of each tumor.

Of note for this clone: Its antigen is still unknown.

TCRdb's copy holds only in-frame clones and misses some; the assay was immunoSEQ multiplex PCR. The sample holds 12,000 to 15,000 clones, roughly three fifths seen once. Germline CDR1 and CDR2: KGHSH and LQKENI. V gave up 4 bases and J gave up 4 bases, with 17 bases separating them. The CDR3 is 17 residues long. This chain links TRBV18 with TRBJ2-6; D tentatively fits TRBD1 or TRBD2 (5 bases each). The sequencing here drew on tumor tissue, taken from a patient whose treatment was nephrectomy without radiotherapy. The TCR sequence derives from a man aged 50-59 years with renal cell carcinoma. DNA of the CDR3: TGTGCCAGCTCACTTAGGGACCCAGCTCTAGGGGCCAACGTCCTGACTTTC. Translating it yields CASSLRDPALGANVLTF.